What follows are 32 T cell receptor beta chains derived from one specimen sequenced in a study of OX40 agonist ivuxolimab in advanced cancers. Sequencing was performed with immunoSEQ multiplex PCR; in TCRdb, only in-frame clones are kept and a portion is missing. The sample includes about 89,000 clones, 85% to 95% seen only once; the top ten take around 0.25%. The starting material was CD4+ or CD8+ T cells sorted from blood, obtained in a trial of the OX40 agonist ivuxolimab. The receptors derive from an adult with an advanced solid tumor such as melanoma, head and neck, liver or kidney cancer.

With respect to this clone: The junction does not match germline at one end; this may be a read error. The chain combines TRBV11-1 with TRBJ2-5, with 11 positions matching TRBD2. The CDR3 is 15 residues long. The germline V gene encodes CDR1 SGHAT and CDR2 FQDESV (reference sequence). CDR3 nucleotides: TGTGCCAGCAGTTTAGCGGGGGGGCGTCAAGAGACCCAGTACTTC. Translation gives CASSLAGGRQETQYF. Drawing the rest from reference TRBV11-1 and TRBJ2-5, the complete variable domain is EAEVAQSPRYKITEKSQAVAFWCDPISGHATLYWYRQILGQGPELLVQFQDESVVDDSQLPKDRFSAERLKGVDSTLKIQPAELGDSAMYLCASSLAGGRQETQYFGPGTRLLVL.

The chain is built from TRBV19 and TRBJ1-5; a possible D gene is TRBD1 (6 bases). V was shortened by 7 bases and J by 6 bases, with 10 bases between the two germline ends. Germline lookup yields CDR1 LNHDA and CDR2 SQIVND (reference sequence). The length of the CDR3 is 12 residues. The CDR3: CASNREGQPQHF. CDR3 coding DNA: TGTGCCAGTAACAGGGAGGGTCAGCCCCAGCATTTT.

V and J are TRBV30 and TRBJ1-5; 9 bases are shared with TRBD1. V shed 0 bases and J 7 bases; nucleotides not matched to a gene: 1. Germline CDR1 reads GTSNPN; CDR2 reads SVGIG (reference sequence). This CDR3 is built from 13 residues. The CDR3 sequence: CAWSVQGAQPQHF. For the CDR3, the DNA is TGTGCCTGGAGTGTACAGGGGGCCCAGCCCCAGCATTTT. The whole variable domain, remainder taken from reference TRBV30 and TRBJ1-5, is SQTIHQWPATLVQPVGSPLSLECTVEGTSNPNLYWYRQAAGRGLQLLFYSVGIGQISSEVPQNLSASRPQDRQFILSSKKLLLSDSGFYLCAWSVQGAQPQHFGDGTRLSIL.

In this sample, this clone turned up once. This CDR3 is also generated by other DNA sequences in the sample. V gene TRBV6-5 combines with J gene TRBJ2-3; no firm D call. Trimming removed 4 bases from V and 0 bases from J, with 2 bases in between. Germline CDR1 and CDR2: MNHEY and SVGAGI. This CDR3 region has 12 residues. The CDR3 coding sequence is TGTGCCAGCAGTTCCAGCACAGATACGCAGTATTTT. Translation gives CASSSSTDTQYF.

To note about this clone: The junction departs from the called germline gene at one end, perhaps through a read error. DNA for the CDR3: TGTGCCAGCAGCCAAGCGGGGGGGGAAGACACCCAGTACTTC. Translating it yields CASSQAGGEDTQYF. This rearrangement joins TRBV7-2 to TRBJ2-5; 10 bases line up with TRBD2. CDR3 length: 14 amino acids. Germline CDR1 is SGHTA and CDR2 is FQGNSA.

V and J are TRBV6-1 and TRBJ2-3; no clear D. Germline loops: CDR1 MNHNS, CDR2 SASEGT. Trimming left V 1 base short and J 9 bases short, with 8 bases between. This CDR3 has 12 residues. CDR3 residues: CASSEGAVTQYF. The CDR3 region has the DNA TGTGCCAGCAGTGAAGGGGCGGTGACGCAGTATTTT.

The V gene is TRBV5-1, the J gene TRBJ1-3; D is ambiguous. Trimming removed 5 bases at V and 4 bases at J, with 10 bases between. Germline assignment: CDR1 SGHRS and CDR2 YFSETQ. This CDR3 is built from 13 residues. The CDR3 loop is CASSKGAGNTIYF. CDR3 DNA: TGCGCCAGCAGTAAGGGAGCCGGAAACACCATATATTTT. Full variable domain (missing parts from reference TRBV5-1 and TRBJ1-3): KAGVTQTPRYLIKTRGQQVTLSCSPISGHRSVSWYQQTPGQGLQFLFEYFSETQRNKGNFPGRFSGRQFSNSRSEMNVSTLELGDSALYLCASSKGAGNTIYFGEGSWLTVV.

The V and J genes are TRBV10-2 and TRBJ1-5; D unresolved. The CDR3 runs to 15 residues. V shed 3 bases and J shed 0 bases, with 9 bases lying between them. Germline V gives CDR1 WSHSY, CDR2 SAAADI. The CDR3 DNA sequence: TGCGCCAGCAGTGACCCGGGTTCTAGCAATCAGCCCCAGCATTTT. It translates to CASSDPGSSNQPQHF.

This chain links TRBV15 with TRBJ1-6, with TRBD1 as a possible D gene (5 bases). This CDR3 has 17 amino acids. Germline values: CDR1 LNHNV, CDR2 YYDKDF (reference sequence). With 1 base removed from V and 9 bases from J, the gap between germline ends came to 19 bases. CDR3 region: CATSRVSAGYSRSPLHF. The CDR3 nucleotides are TGTGCCACCAGCAGAGTATCAGCAGGGTATTCACGTTCACCCCTCCACTTT.

This chain uses TRBV2 with TRBJ2-1; 8 bases align to TRBD1. Looked up from germline, CDR1 is SNHLY and CDR2 is FYNNEI. The CDR3 spans 15 residues. Trimming removed 6 bases from V and 4 bases from J; junction bases left unmatched: 8. CDR3: CASRRQGILYNEQFF. The CDR3 nucleotides read TGTGCCAGCAGAAGACAGGGGATCTTATACAATGAGCAGTTCTTC.

This chain joins TRBV18 and TRBJ2-5, with D unresolved. The germline CDR1 and CDR2 sequences are KGHSH and LQKENI. The CDR3 is 13 residues long. Trimming stripped 4 bases from V and 1 base from J, with 7 bases between. CDR3 nucleotides: TGTGCCAGCTCACGCTTATTCCAAGAGACCCAGTACTTC. It encodes CASSRLFQETQYF.

The chain joins TRBV6-1 to TRBJ2-5; the D call may be TRBD1 or TRBD2 (5 bases each). CDR3 size: 15 residues. Germline loops: CDR1 MNHNS, CDR2 SASEGT. V was clipped by 2 bases and J by 4 bases, with 14 bases between them. CDR3 in amino acids: CASSERGVGVETQYF. The CDR3, as DNA: TGTGCCAGCAGTGAAAGAGGGGTCGGGGTAGAGACCCAGTACTTC.

DNA for the CDR3: TGTGCCAGCAGCTCCACAGGGGTCGGTGGAAACACCATATATTTT. Protein sequence: CASSSTGVGGNTIYF. V usage is TRBV7-9 and J usage is TRBJ1-3; 7 nucleotides agree with TRBD1. This CDR3 has 15 residues. V lost 4 bases and J lost 3; bases outside the gene matches: 6. Germline CDR1 and CDR2: SEHNR and FQNEAQ (reference sequence).

The chain carries TRBV6-5 and TRBJ1-2; a possible D gene is TRBD1 (5 bases). The V end lost 5 bases, the J end lost 6 bases, and 13 bases lay between the germline ends. This CDR3 contains 13 residues. Germline loops: CDR1 MNHEY, CDR2 SVGAGI. CDR3 region: CASSNPGADGYTF. CDR3 sequence (DNA): TGTGCCAGCAGTAACCCCGGGGCTGATGGCTACACCTTC.

This chain links TRBV6-5 with TRBJ2-3; 13 bases line up with TRBD2. This CDR3 region has 15 residues. V dropped 6 bases and J dropped 7; count of bases not matched to a gene: 7. Germline values: CDR1 MNHEY, CDR2 SVGAGI. The CDR3 protein is CASSQLAGGKNTQYF. For the CDR3, the DNA is TGTGCCAGCAGCCAACTAGCGGGAGGGAAAAATACGCAGTATTTT.

The chain couples TRBV11-2 to TRBJ1-2; a weak D match, TRBD1 (6 bases). Germline V CDR1 and CDR2: SGHAT, FQNNGV. The V and J ends lost 0 bases and 9 bases respectively, with 17 bases between them. This CDR3 has 15 residues. The CDR3, as DNA: TGTGCCAGCAGCTTAGATTTCGGACAGTCAAGGCGCTACACCTTC. This translates into CASSLDFGQSRRYTF.

This chain joins TRBV15 and TRBJ2-1, with D maybe TRBD1 (6 bases). Trimming stripped 3 bases from V and 0 bases from J, with 15 bases between. This CDR3 spans 17 amino acids. CDR1 LNHNV and CDR2 YYDKDF come from the germline V gene (reference sequence). Here the CDR3 reads CATSREGGIFSYNEQFF. CDR3 nucleotide sequence: TGTGCCACCAGCAGGGAAGGGGGTATTTTCTCCTACAATGAGCAGTTCTTC.

This clone was detected only a few times. The chain couples TRBV30 to TRBJ2-1; 7 bases map to TRBD1. Per the germline V gene, CDR1 is GTSNPN and CDR2 is SVGIG (reference sequence). The CDR3 has 14 amino acids. V gave up 1 base and J gave up 9 bases; unmatched junction bases: 9. The CDR3 sequence: CAWSEGAKGGEQFF. The CDR3 DNA is TGTGCCTGGAGTGAGGGGGCCAAAGGGGGTGAGCAGTTCTTC.

The genes are TRBV30 and TRBJ1-3, with D hard to call. This CDR3 region has 14 residues. V was clipped by 2 bases and J by 0 bases, with 8 bases between them. Germline V gives CDR1 GTSNPN, CDR2 SVGIG (reference sequence). This CDR3 is CAWSFWTSGNTIYF. CDR3 DNA sequence: TGTGCCTGGAGTTTTTGGACCTCTGGAAACACCATATATTTT.

The rearrangement uses TRBV14 and TRBJ1-2; D is unclear. V lost 1 base, J lost 4 bases, and 7 bases lay in between. Germline CDR1 SGHDN, CDR2 FVKESK. This CDR3 is built from 13 residues. The CDR3 spells CASSQGFLYGYTF. The CDR3 region has the DNA TGTGCCAGCAGCCAAGGGTTCCTCTATGGCTACACCTTC.

This chain connects TRBV5-1 to TRBJ2-1, with no clear D. The CDR3 spans 15 residues. Per the germline V gene, CDR1 is SGHRS and CDR2 is YFSETQ. Trimming stripped 1 base from V and 0 bases from J, with 8 bases between. CDR3 coding DNA: TGCGCCAGCAGCTTGTTACATATCTCCTACAATGAGCAGTTCTTC. Translation: CASSLLHISYNEQFF.

This chain links TRBV7-9 with TRBJ1-3; a weak D match, TRBD1 (5 bases). Germline CDR1 is SEHNR and CDR2 is FQNEAQ (reference sequence). The V and J ends lost 4 bases and 6 bases respectively, with 13 bases between them. CDR3 length: 14 residues. The CDR3 region is CASSSQGGENTIYF. DNA for the CDR3: TGTGCCAGCAGCTCTCAGGGTGGTGAAAACACCATATATTTT.

The CDR3 DNA reads as TGTGCCAGCAGGTCGGGACTGAACACCGGGGAGCTGTTTTTT. Its protein product is CASRSGLNTGELFF. This rearrangement joins TRBV2 to TRBJ2-2, with D possibly being TRBD2 (6 bases). Germline V gene data show CDR1 as SNHLY and CDR2 as FYNNEI. The CDR3 is 14 amino acids. V lost 6 bases to trimming and J lost 1 base, with 9 bases between them.

Comments on this clone: The same CDR3 can be traced to other DNA sequences in this sample. The rearrangement links TRBV18 to TRBJ2-3; D ambiguous. The CDR3 is 13 residues long. Germline CDR1 reads KGHSH; CDR2 reads LQKENI. The V and J ends lost 0 bases and 3 bases respectively, with 4 bases between them. CDR3 sequence: CASSPPGTDTQYF. The CDR3 DNA reads as TGTGCCAGCTCACCACCGGGGACAGATACGCAGTATTTT.

The chain recombines TRBV28 with TRBJ2-1, with 11 nucleotides matching TRBD2. Per germline, CDR1 MDHEN and CDR2 SYDVKM. CDR3 length: 16 amino acids. V trimming: 5 bases; J trimming: 3 bases; junction bases outside the gene matches: 6. In DNA, the CDR3 is TGTGCCAGCAGTCCCGTAGCGGGGGGGCTCTACAATGAGCAGTTCTTC. It is translated as CASSPVAGGLYNEQFF.

CDR3 nucleotides: TGCGCCAGCAGCTTGGCCGGGGCGGGGAACACTGAAGCTTTCTTT. Its translation: CASSLAGAGNTEAFF. The chain employs TRBV5-1 and TRBJ1-1; D may be TRBD1 (5 bases). This CDR3 spans 15 amino acids. Germline CDR1 and CDR2: SGHRS and YFSETQ. V lost 0 bases to trimming and J lost 1 base, with 10 bases between them. The variable domain in full, completed from reference TRBV5-1 and TRBJ1-1, reads KAGVTQTPRYLIKTRGQQVTLSCSPISGHRSVSWYQQTPGQGLQFLFEYFSETQRNKGNFPGRFSGRQFSNSRSEMNVSTLELGDSALYLCASSLAGAGNTEAFFGQGTRLTVV.

V is TRBV28 and J is TRBJ1-2; D remains unclear. This CDR3 is built from 15 residues. V lost 3 bases to trimming and J lost 3 bases, with 14 bases between them. Germline loops: CDR1 MDHEN, CDR2 SYDVKM. Here the CDR3 DNA reads TGTGCCAGCAGTTTTGGCGCCAAAACGGACTATGGCTACACCTTC. Translated, it gives CASSFGAKTDYGYTF.

This chain joins TRBV1 and TRBJ1-5. TRBV1 is noted as a pseudogene. The CDR3 is 13 residues long. The CDR3 loop is CTSSQGESQPQHF. CDR3 DNA sequence: TGCACCAGCAGCCAGGGGGAAAGTCAGCCCCAGCATTTT.

V is TRBV27 and J is TRBJ2-7; 7 positions agree with TRBD1. The germline V gene has CDR1 MNHEY and CDR2 SMNVEV (reference sequence). The V and J ends lost 0 bases and 2 bases, in that order; junction bases with no gene match: 10. The CDR3 loop spans 17 amino acids. In nucleotides, the CDR3 is TGTGCCAGCAGTTTATCTAGGACAGGAACTTCCCCCTACGAGCAGTACTTC. Protein sequence: CASSLSRTGTSPYEQYF.

V gene TRBV25-1 combines with J gene TRBJ2-7; D gene uncertain. This CDR3 has 11 residues. From germline, CDR1 is MGHDK and CDR2 SYGVNS. The V and J ends lost 5 bases and 2 bases respectively, with 4 bases between them. The CDR3, as DNA: TGTGCCAGCAGTAAACCCTACGAGCAGTACGTC. This translates into CASSKPYEQYV.

The chain uses TRBV6-5 and TRBJ1-2, with 7 bases fitting TRBD1. The CDR3 is made up of 14 amino acids. Germline trimming cut 6 bases from V and 4 bases from J; bases unmatched to any gene: 8. The germline V gene has CDR1 MNHEY and CDR2 SVGAGI. CDR3 sequence (DNA): TGTGCCAGCAGCCCGGGACAGCCTTTCTATGGCTACACCTTC. It codes for CASSPGQPFYGYTF.

The gene calls are TRBV28 and TRBJ1-5; TRBD1 matches 8 bases. Germline V gene lookup returns CDR1 MDHEN and CDR2 SYDVKM. The V and J ends lost 7 bases and 6 bases, in that order; junction bases with no gene match: 11. The CDR3 is 15 amino acids. The CDR3 loop is CASTSGTGGVQPQHF. CDR3 bases: TGTGCCAGCACCTCTGGGACAGGAGGGGTTCAGCCCCAGCATTTT.